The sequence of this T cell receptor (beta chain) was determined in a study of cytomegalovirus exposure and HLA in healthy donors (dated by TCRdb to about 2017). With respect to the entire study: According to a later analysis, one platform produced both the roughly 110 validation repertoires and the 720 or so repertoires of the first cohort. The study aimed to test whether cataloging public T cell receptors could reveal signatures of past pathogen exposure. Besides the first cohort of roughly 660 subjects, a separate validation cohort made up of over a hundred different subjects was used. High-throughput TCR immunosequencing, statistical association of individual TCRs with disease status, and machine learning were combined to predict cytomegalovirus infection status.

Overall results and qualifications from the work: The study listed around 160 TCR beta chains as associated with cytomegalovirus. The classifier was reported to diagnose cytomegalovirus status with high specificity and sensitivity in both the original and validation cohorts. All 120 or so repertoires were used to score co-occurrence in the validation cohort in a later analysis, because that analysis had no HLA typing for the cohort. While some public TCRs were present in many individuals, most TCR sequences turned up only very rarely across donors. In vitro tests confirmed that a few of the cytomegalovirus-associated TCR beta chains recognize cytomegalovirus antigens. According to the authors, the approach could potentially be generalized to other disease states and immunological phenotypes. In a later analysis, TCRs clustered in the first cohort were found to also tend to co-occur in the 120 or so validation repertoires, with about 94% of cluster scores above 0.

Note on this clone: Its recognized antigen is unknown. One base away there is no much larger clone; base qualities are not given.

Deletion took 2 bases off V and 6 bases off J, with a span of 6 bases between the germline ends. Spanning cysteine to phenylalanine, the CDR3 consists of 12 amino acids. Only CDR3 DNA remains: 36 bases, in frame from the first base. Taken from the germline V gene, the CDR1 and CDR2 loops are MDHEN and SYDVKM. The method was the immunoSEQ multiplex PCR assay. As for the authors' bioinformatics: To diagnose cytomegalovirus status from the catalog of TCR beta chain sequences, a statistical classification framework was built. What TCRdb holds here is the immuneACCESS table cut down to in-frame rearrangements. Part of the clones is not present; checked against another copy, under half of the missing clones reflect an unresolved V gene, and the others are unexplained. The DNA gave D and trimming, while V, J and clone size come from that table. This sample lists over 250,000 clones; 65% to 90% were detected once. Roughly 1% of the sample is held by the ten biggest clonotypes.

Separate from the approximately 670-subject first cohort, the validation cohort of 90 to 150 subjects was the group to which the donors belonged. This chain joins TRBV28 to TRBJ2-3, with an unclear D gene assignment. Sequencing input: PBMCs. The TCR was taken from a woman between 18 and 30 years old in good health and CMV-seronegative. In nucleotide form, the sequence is TGTGCCAGCAGTTTACGGTGGGATACGCAGTATTTT. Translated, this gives CASSLRWDTQYF.